These 16 T cell receptor beta chains originate from one sample sequenced in a study of T cells expressing NK-cell markers. TCRdb re-called the 5' RACE reads; one entry per CDR3 protein, DNA not given. The repertoire table contains 150,000 to 180,000 distinct CDR3 sequences. Material: blood T cells: a sorted CD56 or NKG2C T cell subset, CD4+ or CD8+ T cells, or bulk PBMC T cells (not recorded which). The receptors originated from a woman between 45 and 60 years old in good health.

CDR3 sequence: CASSLVTTGDLAKNIQYF. The V gene is TRBV11-2, the J gene TRBJ2-4; checking the TCRdb D call of TRBD1 is not possible without DNA. In germline, CDR1 is SGHAT, CDR2 FQNNGV. The CDR3 consists of 18 residues. The whole variable domain, filled in from reference TRBV11-2 and TRBJ2-4, reads EAGVAQSPRYKIIEKRQSVAFWCNPISGHATLYWYQQILGQGPKLLIQFQNNGVVDDSQLPKDRFSAERLKGVDSTLKIQPAKLEDSAVYLCASSLVTTGDLAKNIQYFGAGTRLSVL.

V and J are TRBV28 and TRBJ1-5; TCRdb's D gene call, TRBD1, goes unchecked for lack of DNA. Per the germline V gene, CDR1 is MDHEN and CDR2 is SYDVKM. This CDR3 is built from 17 residues. The CDR3 loop reads CASSLVGVGRGNQPQHF.

V is TRBV19 and J is TRBJ2-5; the TCRdb D gene call, TRBD2, has no DNA to confirm it. The V gene's germline CDR1 is LNHDA and CDR2 SQIVND (reference sequence). The CDR3 totals 13 residues. This CDR3 is CASSMGSVETQYF.

This chain connects TRBV12-3 or TRBV12-4 to TRBJ1-3; TCRdb returns TRBD1, unconfirmable since there is no DNA. The CDR3 contains 14 residues. This CDR3 reads CASSPGTGRYTIYF.

V gene TRBV2 combines with J gene TRBJ2-6; TCRdb's assignment of TRBD1 cannot be checked, as there is no DNA. The CDR3 has 14 residues. The germline V gene encodes CDR1 SNHLY and CDR2 FYNNEI. CDR3 in amino acids: CASSTGTGANVLTF.

The gene calls are TRBV9 and TRBJ2-7; TCRdb names TRBD2, which stays unverified in the absence of DNA. The germline CDR1 and CDR2 sequences are SGDLS and YYNGEE. The CDR3 contains 15 residues. The CDR3 region is CASSVGLAGAYEQYF.

The chain has TRBV10-3 and TRBJ2-7; lacking DNA, the TRBD2 call made by TCRdb goes unchecked. Germline V gene sequence: CDR1 ENHRY, CDR2 SYGVKD. The CDR3 is 16 residues long. CDR3: CAISEAGTSVSYEQYF.

The V and J genes are TRBV15 and TRBJ1-4; TCRdb proposes TRBD1, but this gene call is untestable without DNA. The CDR3 runs to 15 residues. CDR1 is LNHNV, CDR2 YYDKDF, per germline (reference sequence). The CDR3 here is CATSSDRGPNEKLFF.

This chain joins TRBV7-7 and TRBJ2-3; the TRBD2 assignment by TCRdb is unverifiable without DNA. The CDR3 is 18 amino acids. Per germline, CDR1 SSHAT and CDR2 FNYEAQ (reference sequence). The CDR3 reads CASSLAGNNLPGTDTQYF.

The gene calls are TRBV7-8 and TRBJ1-5. Germline CDR1 is SGHVS and CDR2 is FQNEAQ. The CDR3 consists of 16 residues. The CDR3 sequence: CASSQPNSTANQPQHF.

The chain combines TRBV27 with TRBJ2-1; absent DNA, TCRdb's TRBD2 call cannot be checked. CDR3 length: 14 residues. CDR1 and CDR2 from the germline V gene are MNHEY and SMNVEV (reference sequence). The CDR3 spells CASSFGGLYNEQFF.

The V gene is TRBV20-1, the J gene TRBJ1-1; checking the TCRdb D call of TRBD1 is not possible without DNA. Germline-derived CDR1 and CDR2 are DFQATT and SNEGSKA (reference sequence). The CDR3 contains 14 residues. CDR3 region: CSARFGNRDTEAFF.

The chain employs TRBV12-3 or TRBV12-4 and TRBJ2-4; the D gene TCRdb calls, TRBD1, cannot be checked with no DNA. This CDR3 contains 15 residues. The CDR3 region is CASQLRGQEKNIQYF.

The rearrangement joins TRBV9 to TRBJ2-1; the TCRdb call, TRBD2, lacks DNA for checking. The CDR3 loop spans 14 amino acids. Germline CDR1 reads SGDLS; CDR2 reads YYNGEE. CDR3 region: CASSVGGMPHEQFF.

This chain links TRBV2 with TRBJ1-4; TCRdb selects TRBD1, and the lack of DNA leaves this call unchecked. Germline assignment: CDR1 SNHLY and CDR2 FYNNEI. The CDR3 spans 17 residues. The CDR3 sequence: CASSEEGQGILIGKLFF.

This sequence joins TRBV15 and TRBJ2-5; the TCRdb call, TRBD2, lacks DNA for checking. The germline V gene has CDR1 LNHNV and CDR2 YYDKDF (reference sequence). CDR3 length equals 14 residues. Here the CDR3 reads CATSSGRNQETQYF.